The clone carrying this T cell receptor (beta chain) came up many times. The antigen remains unidentified. Germline V gene sequence: CDR1 LGHDT, CDR2 YNNKEL (reference sequence). This CDR3 is 17 amino acids long. The V gene lost 3 bases and the J gene lost 5 bases, with 20 bases spanning the gap. These data belong to a study of T-cell reconstitution after alpha-beta-depleted transplantation in children. Unique molecular identifiers were incorporated when the TCRbeta library was constructed. TCRdb re-called the PCR reads with MiXCR, one entry per CDR3 protein. The profile shows roughly 76,000 distinct CDR3 sequences, roughly 10% of them singletons. The study, taken as a whole, reports: Reportedly, only several hundred clones from non-depleted graft cells drove alpha-beta T-cell counts at about two months. One year post-transplant, T-cell counts and diversity were largely derived from T cells produced anew. For some patients, TCRbeta diversity was high at day 60 because of recipient T cells and thymic progenitors that survived.

The rearrangement links TRBV3-1 to TRBJ2-1; D is undetermined. Sequenced material: PBMCs, taken before TCRalphabeta/CD19-depleted stem cell transplant. The TCR sequence derives from a boy aged 5-17 years with acute myeloid leukemia, due to receive a stem cell transplant. CDR3 in amino acids: CASSHPFWLWPDNEQFF. The CDR3 coding sequence is TGTGCCAGCAGCCACCCTTTTTGGCTGTGGCCTGACAATGAGCAGTTCTTC.